Below, one T cell receptor (beta chain) is given with its context. This clone's antigen is unknown. Base qualities are not at hand, and no much larger clone is one base apart. The germline V gene (reference sequence) provides CDR1 SGHAT and CDR2 FQDESV. The CDR3, from cysteine to phenylalanine, totals 11 residues. Only the CDR3 portion is preserved as DNA: 33 bases, with reading frame beginning at the first base. V is clipped by 8 bases and J by 4 bases, and the sequence between their germline boundaries is 9 bases long. Library preparation was by the immunoSEQ multiplex PCR assay. A mixture of 60 forward primers for TCR Vbeta segments and 13 reverse primers for TCR Jbeta segments was used in the multiplex PCR. A multiplex PCR assay on genomic DNA amplified the CDR3 region of rearranged TCR beta genes. Amplified TCR beta libraries were sequenced as 87-base-pair reads on the Illumina HiSeq System. On the study's bioinformatics: A later analysis counted 75 million to 100 million unique TCR beta chains across the 690 or so repertoires, and around 12 million of these chains were shared by at least two donors. Raw reads were error-corrected and collapsed into unique sequences by a nearest-neighbor algorithm in which closely related sequences were merged to remove PCR and sequencing errors. V, D and J gene segments were assigned by aligning CDR3 sequences to IMGT reference sequences. For a sequence to be retained, a match of at least six nucleotides to both a V gene segment and a J gene segment was required. A rearrangement was called productive if the CDR3 had no stop codons and remained in frame with V and J, and every other rearrangement was called non-productive. CDR3 was defined according to IMGT convention as the region running from the second conserved V-encoded cysteine to the conserved J-encoded phenylalanine. In an earlier analysis of just under 600 of the donors, sequences lacking an unambiguous match to a single V gene segment were excluded. In an earlier analysis of several hundred of the donors, a V segment was called functional when productive rearrangements were above 56.7%, and segregating when the standard deviation between donors exceeded 5%. A statistical classification framework was developed to diagnose cytomegalovirus status using the catalog of TCR beta chain sequences. In a later analysis, TCR nucleotide sequences were compared against IMGT/GENE-DB human TR gene sequences so that V and J genes could be assigned. The TCRdist pipeline was used in a later analysis to assign CDR3 sequences and most-parsimonious VDJ recombination scenarios. In a later analysis, each TCR beta chain was defined by its CDR3 amino acid sequence together with its V-gene family, and reads lacking a unique V-gene family were excluded. As a way to deal with suspected cross-contamination and a sequencing artifact, a later analysis dropped over 550 nucleotide sequences that were highly shared and had low generation probability. In a later analysis, a clonal expansion index was calculated for each public chain from normalized within-repertoire ranks of inferred template counts. A later analysis computed generation probabilities with a VDJ recombination model fitted to out-of-frame rearrangements, and checked the results against IGoR. Hypergeometric tests were used in a later analysis to score TCR-TCR, TCR-HLA and TCR-CMV co-occurrence, with a repertoire-size bias correction applied to the TCR pairs. To estimate false discovery rates, a later analysis permuted the HLA or CMV assignments 20 times. In a later analysis, co-occurring TCRs were grouped using DBSCAN, with TCRdist sequence similarity added in when clustering inside HLA-allele-positive subsets. For co-occurrence clustering, repertoires with fewer than 30,000 or more than 120,000 public chains were excluded, along with roughly 5 repertoires with anomalous nucleotide sharing. The table was pulled from immuneACCESS by TCRdb, which kept in-frame rearrangements only. Such tables lose some clones; where checked, under half of the loss comes from unresolved V genes, and the rest has no known cause. The V and J calls and clone size were taken over from that table, and D and trimming were inferred from the DNA. This sample gives some 120,000 clones in total; less than 90% of them show up just once. The leading ten clones occupy less than 0.25% of the sample.

The sample originates from a study of cytomegalovirus exposure and HLA in healthy donors (dated by TCRdb to 2016 to 2017). Some background on the complete study: According to an earlier analysis of a few hundred of the donors, roughly 180 million T cells yielded over 100 million unique TCR beta sequences and around 300 Gb of sequence data. The T cell repertoires of under 700 subjects were profiled by immunosequencing and related to cytomegalovirus serostatus. HLA typing included class I and class II loci at four-digit resolution. The study was designed to test whether signatures of past pathogen exposure could be identified by cataloging public T cell receptors. All discovery cohort repertoires had been generated on a single sequencing platform. A later genetic analysis took genome-wide SNP genotypes for 398 of the 666 donors and used that subset as a discovery cohort. Approximately 300 gigabases of sequencing data and approximately 91 million unique TCR sequences made up an early release that covered under 750 HLA-typed donors. To study patterns of TCR occurrence, a later analysis re-analyzed previously published TCR beta repertoires from under 750 donors and added high-resolution HLA genotyping. Roughly 5 DR-DQ haplotypes were handled as single units for association and clustering, since linkage in the cohort was strong. The number of typed donors differed by locus: about 629-640 for A, B, C, DRB1 and DQB1; some 500 for DQA1; approximately 600 for DPA1; and approximately 450 for DPB1. Donor age, sex, ethnicity and CMV serostatus were compiled together with the repertoire data. Of the roughly 390 genotyped donors, more than 75% were placed in the genetic ancestry cluster associated with self-reported Caucasian donors. In addition to the first cohort of around 670 subjects, a separate validation cohort of over 90 different subjects was used. On average, roughly 250,000 unique TCR beta nucleotide sequences were sequenced per donor among a few hundred genotyped donors of the cohort, with 15% to 20% of those sequences being non-productive. Rather than drawing on any new phenotypic data, the later analysis identified candidate immune exposures from TCR beta sequences and the way those sequences occurred across donors. High-throughput TCR immunosequencing, statistical association of individual TCRs with disease status, and machine learning were combined to predict cytomegalovirus infection status. An earlier analysis of 500 to 650 of the donors applied high-throughput TCR beta sequencing to assess whether each TCR beta V gene segment acted as functional or pseudogenic. Points the paper makes about the study in general: In vitro tests confirmed that a few of the cytomegalovirus-associated TCR beta chains recognize cytomegalovirus antigens. The classifier was reported to diagnose cytomegalovirus status with high specificity and sensitivity in both the original cohort and the validation cohort. The authors suggested that the approach could potentially be extended to other disease states and immunological phenotypes. Linkage disequilibrium might explain the correlated functional status among segregating V segments, but an unknown experimental factor could not be ruled out. A further reported finding was that TCR beta sequences accurately predicted the HLA-A and HLA-B alleles for most subjects in the first cohort. A total of roughly 160 TCR beta chains were listed by the study as associated with cytomegalovirus. In a later analysis, the rate of TCR association differed among HLA loci, with DRB1 alleles having the most associated TCRs and HLA-C alleles having the fewest. CMV serostatus was the only immune exposure information available for the cohort. In a later analysis, 16,951 TCR beta sequences were associated with specific HLA alleles at a false discovery rate of 0.05. Several of the top co-occurrence clusters appeared to be linked to parvovirus B19, influenza, CMV and Epstein-Barr virus, according to a later analysis. While some public TCRs were present in many individuals, most TCR sequences turned up only very rarely across donors. This cohort had only TCR beta chains sequenced, and the lack of alpha or paired-chain data limited which features could be detected. According to a later genetic analysis, donors in an Asian-associated ancestry cluster had fewer N-insertions in productive TCRs than the roughly 700-donor mean. An association between a missense DCLRE1C variant and V-gene and J-gene trimming of TCR beta chains was found in a later genetic analysis and replicated in an independent cohort. About 17 rarely observed V segments, including chromosome 9 orphons, were excluded from the earlier analysis of several hundred of the donors because counts were too low. A cluster of highly shared sequence variants was judged likely to be a technical artifact of the sequencing pipeline. Compared with equally common non-associated chains, HLA-associated TCR beta chains in a later analysis were more clonally expanded and had lower generation probabilities. Strong co-occurrence of HLA alleles, especially DR and DQ, made assigning TCR associations to individual alleles difficult. The presence/absence analyses assumed that sequencing depth was roughly uniform across donors, and that assumption may not be true. According to a later analysis, most CMV-associated TCR beta chains appeared to be HLA-restricted, and the HLA associations seemed to be driven largely by CMV exposure. In an earlier analysis of approximately 590 of the donors, most TCR beta V segments appeared in productive rearrangements about 87% or about 30% of the time, broadly matching IMGT annotations. Because HLA typing was unavailable for some donors at each locus, only the typed subset was used in association tests. Some IMGT-functional V segments, including TRBV6-2 and TRBV6-3, could not be told apart with the 87-base-pair reads, so those segments were excluded.

The cohort was made up of 650 to 700 healthy bone marrow donors. Cohort members were all nominally healthy when sampled, although unrecorded immune exposures were likely present. The donor was CMV seronegative and belonged to the group of over 300 seronegative cohort members. A peripheral blood sample was collected from each donor, and TCR beta sequencing was performed on peripheral blood mononuclear cells. The Qiagen DNeasy Blood Extraction Kit was used to extract genomic DNA from the blood cell samples. Specimen: PBMCs. Rearrangement joined TRBV11-1 to TRBJ2-7; TRBD2 might be the D gene, on 5 matching bases. The receptor comes from a man between 45 and 60 years old in good health and CMV-seronegative. This receptor carries the CDR3 CASPGKYEQYF. The sequenced DNA is TGTGCCAGCCCGGGGAAATACGAGCAGTACTTC.